Listed below are T cell receptor beta chains from one sample, sequenced in a study of OX40 agonist ivuxolimab in advanced cancers. Sequenced by immunoSEQ multiplex PCR; TCRdb stores in-frame clones only, minus some. The sample holds 59,000 or so clones, approximately 87% seen once. The input for sequencing was CD4+ or CD8+ T cells sorted from blood, taken in a trial of the OX40 agonist ivuxolimab. Receptor source: an adult with an advanced solid tumor such as melanoma, head and neck, liver or kidney cancer. Both conserved end residues are part of each CDR3. The order of the fields is D gene, J gene, clone size, V gene, CDR3 DNA, CDR3 protein. The D gene is left open where the match is weak. Rows give clone size only sometimes, using once, few, many, or a class for an expanded clone.

- | TRBJ1-4 | - | TRBV6-5 | TGTGCCAGCAGTCCCGGGGGGCGGGGGAACGAAAAACTGTTTTTT | CASSPGGRGNEKLFF
- | TRBJ1-2 | - | TRBV5-1 | TGCGCCAGCAGCTCTGAAGGCGTGGCAGCTAACTATGGCTACACCTTC | CASSSEGVAANYGYTF
TRBD1 | TRBJ2-1 | once | TRBV4-1 | TGCGCCAGCAGCCAAGCCTTGGGACAGCTAGATGAGCAGTTCTTC | CASSQALGQLDEQFF
- | TRBJ1-1 | - | TRBV9 | TGTGCCAGCAGCGTACAGGTGACGAACACTGAAGCTTTCTTT | CASSVQVTNTEAFF
TRBD1 | TRBJ2-2 | - | TRBV2 | TGTGCCAGCAGGGTACAGGGGGCGGGCACCGGGGAGCTGTTTTTT | CASRVQGAGTGELFF
TRBD2 | TRBJ2-1 | once | TRBV19 | TGTGCCAGTAGTATTAGCGGGAGCTCCTACAATGAGCAGTTCTTC | CASSISGSSYNEQFF
- | TRBJ2-7 | - | TRBV7-2 | TGTGCCAGCAGCTTAGCACAGGGAAAGTCCTACGAGCAGTACTTC | CASSLAQGKSYEQYF
- | TRBJ2-7 | - | TRBV5-1 | TGCGCCAGCATAGGGCCGTCCTACGAGCAGTACTTC | CASIGPSYEQYF
TRBD1 | TRBJ2-7 | - | TRBV9 | TGTGCCAGCAGCGGGGACGGAGACAGGGGAAGGCAGTACTTC | CASSGDGDRGRQYF
- | TRBJ2-7 | - | TRBV11-2 | TGTGCCAGCAGCCCCCAGGGATCCTCCTACGAGCAGTACTTC | CASSPQGSSYEQYF
TRBD2 | TRBJ2-5 | - | TRBV9 | TGTGCCAGCAGCGTAGGGGCTAGCGGGGAAGAGACCCAGTACTTC | CASSVGASGEETQYF
- | TRBJ1-1 | once | TRBV9 | TGTGCCAGCAGCGTAGTAGAGGATACTGAAGCTTTCTTT | CASSVVEDTEAFF
TRBD1 | TRBJ1-1 | - | TRBV5-8 | TGTGCCAGCAGTTCCTTTACCGGGACAGGGGGCACTGAAGCTTTCTTT | CASSSFTGTGGTEAFF
TRBD1 | TRBJ1-4 | few | TRBV5-4 | TGTGCCAGCAGCCACGGACCGGGACAGTCTGAAAAACTGTTTTTT | CASSHGPGQSEKLFF
TRBD2 | TRBJ2-3 | - | TRBV11-2 | TGTGCCAGCAGCTTCGCCACTAGCGGGACCGATACGCAGTATTTT | CASSFATSGTDTQYF
- | TRBJ2-7 | - | TRBV28 | TGTGCCAGCATCACAGACTCAGGCGGCTACGAGCAGTACTTC | CASITDSGGYEQYF
- | TRBJ1-3 | - | TRBV2 | TGTGCCAGCGTGTCAGGAGGTAACACCATATATTTT | CASVSGGNTIYF
- | TRBJ1-1 | - | TRBV7-2 | TGTGCCAGCAGGTTTACCCCAGGGGAATTCAAGACTGAAGCTTTCTTT | CASRFTPGEFKTEAFF
- | TRBJ2-2 | - | TRBV7-7 | TGTGCCAGCAGCTTAGACAGTCCACAGACCGGGGAGCTGTTTTTT | CASSLDSPQTGELFF
TRBD1 | TRBJ1-5 | - | TRBV29-1 | TGCAGCGTTTTGGACAGGGGCAATCAGCCCCAGCATTTT | CSVLDRGNQPQHF
- | TRBJ2-1 | - | TRBV28 | TGTGCCAGCAGTCCCAGACGGACGGTCTACAATGAGCAGTTCTTC | CASSPRRTVYNEQFF
TRBD1 | TRBJ2-7 | - | TRBV7-8 | TGTGCCAGCAGCTCCCCCAGGGGGATGTTCTACGAGCAGTACTTC | CASSSPRGMFYEQYF
- | TRBJ1-6 | - | TRBV5-1 | TGCGCCAGCAGCTTGGGGGACTCAACAGGGAATTCACCCCTCCACTTT | CASSLGDSTGNSPLHF
- | TRBJ1-2 | - | TRBV6-5 | TGTGCCAGCAGGCGGAAAGGGGGTTATGGCTACACCTTC | CASRRKGGYGYTF
TRBD1 | TRBJ1-6 | once | TRBV4-1 | TGCGCCAGCAGCCGAGAGGGGGCCTCCAATTCACCCCTCCACTTT | CASSREGASNSPLHF
TRBD2 | TRBJ2-3 | - | TRBV5-1 | TGCGCCAGCAGCTTGGCCGTAGCGGGAGGGGATACGCAGTATTTT | CASSLAVAGGDTQYF
- | TRBJ1-4 | - | TRBV18 | TGTGCCAGCTCACCAGCGGCAGGGCGTGACGTGGGTCATGAAAAACTGTTTTTT | CASSPAAGRDVGHEKLFF
- | TRBJ1-2 | - | TRBV25-1 | TGTGCCAGCAGTGGGTCTTATGGCTACACCTTC | CASSGSYGYTF
- | TRBJ2-2 | - | TRBV4-1 | TGCGCCAGCAGCCAAGTCAGAACAGGAGCGACCGGGGAGCTGTTTTTT | CASSQVRTGATGELFF
- | TRBJ1-4 | - | TRBV7-9 | TGTGCCAGCAGCCCAGAGGGTATAAGTGAAAAACTGTTTTTT | CASSPEGISEKLFF
- | TRBJ1-6 | - | TRBV6-5 | TGTGCCAGCAGTTACTCGTCGGGACACAATTCACCCCTCCACTTT | CASSYSSGHNSPLHF
TRBD1 | TRBJ1-2 | medium-sized | TRBV7-9 | TGTGCCAGCAGCTCCTGGACAGGGGAAGGTGGCTACACCTTC | CASSSWTGEGGYTF
- | TRBJ2-7 | - | TRBV9 | TGTGCCAGCAGCCCAAGGCGCGTGCTAGCGCCGATCGAGCAGTACTTC | CASSPRRVLAPIEQYF
TRBD1 | TRBJ1-2 | - | TRBV5-1 | TGCGCCAGCAGCTTAGGACAGGATCAAGCTAACTATGGCTACACCTTC | CASSLGQDQANYGYTF
TRBD1 | TRBJ1-1 | - | TRBV27 | TGTGCCAGCAGTCTACGGACAGGAGCGATGAACACTGAAGCTTTCTTT | CASSLRTGAMNTEAFF
TRBD1 | TRBJ2-1 | - | TRBV11-3 | TGTGCCAGCAGCTTACTAATCTCCGGGACAGGGGCGAATGAGCAGTTCTTC | CASSLLISGTGANEQFF
- | TRBJ1-6 | - | TRBV7-6 | TGTGCCAGCAGCTTAGAGGTGGCAGGGAGCGCCTATAATTCACCCCTCCACTTT | CASSLEVAGSAYNSPLHF
TRBD1 | TRBJ2-5 | - | TRBV19 | TGTGCCAGTAGTATGGGACAGGTTCGTCAGACCCAGTACTTC | CASSMGQVRQTQYF
- | TRBJ1-4 | - | TRBV4-1 | TGCGCCAGCAGCCAGGGGACCCTTGCAACTAATGAAAAACTGTTTTTT | CASSQGTLATNEKLFF
- | TRBJ1-1 | - | TRBV4-1 | TGCGCCAGCAGGGGGCCCCTGAGAGGCACTGAAGCTTTCTTT | CASRGPLRGTEAFF
TRBD1 | TRBJ1-1 | - | TRBV28 | TGTGCCAGCAGTTTCCCCAACAGGGGGCCGGAAGCTTTCTTT | CASSFPNRGPEAFF
TRBD1 | TRBJ2-3 | - | TRBV19 | TGTGCCACCTCGGGGACAGGGGTAACAGATACGCAGTATTTT | CATSGTGVTDTQYF
- | TRBJ1-1 | - | TRBV27 | TGTGCCAGCAGTTCCCCGGGACAGAACACTGAAGCTTTCTTT | CASSSPGQNTEAFF
- | TRBJ1-2 | once | TRBV6-1 | TGTGCCAGCAGACTAGGGGGGGCGACTGGCTATGGCTACACCTTC | CASRLGGATGYGYTF
- | TRBJ1-2 | - | TRBV6-1 | TGTGCCAGCACACCGGGTTTGGTGGTTTACGGCTACACCTTC | CASTPGLVVYGYTF
- | TRBJ1-3 | once | TRBV28 | TGTGCCAGCAGTTTCTTTGGGGGTTATGGAAACACCATATATTTT | CASSFFGGYGNTIYF